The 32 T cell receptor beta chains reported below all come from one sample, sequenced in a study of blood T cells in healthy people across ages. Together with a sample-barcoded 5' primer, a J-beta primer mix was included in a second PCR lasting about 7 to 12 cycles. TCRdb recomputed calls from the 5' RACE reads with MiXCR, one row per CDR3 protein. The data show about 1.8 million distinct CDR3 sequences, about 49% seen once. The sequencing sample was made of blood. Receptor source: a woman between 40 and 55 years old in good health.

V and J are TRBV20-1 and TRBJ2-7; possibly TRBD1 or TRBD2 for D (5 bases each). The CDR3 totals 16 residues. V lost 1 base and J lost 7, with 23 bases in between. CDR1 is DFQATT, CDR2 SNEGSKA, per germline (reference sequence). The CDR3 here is CSARGNRDPLGDEQYF. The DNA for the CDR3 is TGCAGTGCTAGAGGTAACCGGGACCCCCTTGGCGATGAGCAGTACTTC.

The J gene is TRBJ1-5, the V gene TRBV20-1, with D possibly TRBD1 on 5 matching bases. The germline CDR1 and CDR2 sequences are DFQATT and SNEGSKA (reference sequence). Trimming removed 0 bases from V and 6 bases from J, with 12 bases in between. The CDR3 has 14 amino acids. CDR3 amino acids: CSARDRRGSQPQHF. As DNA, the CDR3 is TGCAGTGCTAGAGATAGAAGGGGAAGTCAGCCCCAGCATTTT.

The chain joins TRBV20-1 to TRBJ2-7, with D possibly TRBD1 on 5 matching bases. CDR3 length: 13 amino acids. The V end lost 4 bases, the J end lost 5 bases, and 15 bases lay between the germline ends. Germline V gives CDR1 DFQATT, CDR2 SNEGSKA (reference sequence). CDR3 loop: CSANQGRFDEQYF. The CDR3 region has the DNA TGCAGTGCTAATCAGGGAAGATTCGACGAGCAGTACTTC.

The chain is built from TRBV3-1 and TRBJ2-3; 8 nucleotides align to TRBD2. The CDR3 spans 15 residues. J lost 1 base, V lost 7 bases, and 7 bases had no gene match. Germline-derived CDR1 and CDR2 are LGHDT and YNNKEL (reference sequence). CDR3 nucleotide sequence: TGTGCCAGCACCCACCTAGCGGGCGGCACAGATACGCAGTATTTT. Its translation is CASTHLAGGTDTQYF.

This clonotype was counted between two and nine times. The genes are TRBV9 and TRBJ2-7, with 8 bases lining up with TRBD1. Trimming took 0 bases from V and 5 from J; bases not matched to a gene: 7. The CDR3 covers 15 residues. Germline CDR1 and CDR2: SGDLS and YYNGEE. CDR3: CASSVGTGPGHEQYF. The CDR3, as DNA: TGTGCCAGCAGCGTAGGGACAGGGCCAGGTCACGAGCAGTACTTC.

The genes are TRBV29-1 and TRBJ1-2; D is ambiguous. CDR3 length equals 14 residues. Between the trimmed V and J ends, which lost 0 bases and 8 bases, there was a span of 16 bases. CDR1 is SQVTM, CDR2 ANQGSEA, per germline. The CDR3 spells CSVEDPRGRGGYTF. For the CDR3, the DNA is TGCAGCGTTGAAGACCCGCGGGGTCGAGGAGGCTACACCTTC.

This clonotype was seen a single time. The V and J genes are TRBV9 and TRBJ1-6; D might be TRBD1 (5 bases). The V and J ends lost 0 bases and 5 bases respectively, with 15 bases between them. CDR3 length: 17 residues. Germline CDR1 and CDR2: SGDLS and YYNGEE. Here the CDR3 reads CASSVEARVGNNSPLHF. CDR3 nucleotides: TGTGCCAGCAGCGTAGAAGCCAGGGTGGGGAATAATTCACCCCTCCACTTT. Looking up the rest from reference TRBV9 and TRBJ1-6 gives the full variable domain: DSGVTQTPKHLITATGQRVTLRCSPRSGDLSVYWYQQSLDQGLQFLIQYYNGEERAKGNILERFSAQQFPDLHSELNLSSLELGDSALYFCASSVEARVGNNSPLHFGNGTRLTVT.

DNA for the CDR3: TGCGCCAGCAGCCAGTTAAGGCAGGGGGTCTCGTACAATGAGCAGTTCTTC. Translated, it gives CASSQLRQGVSYNEQFF. This chain uses TRBV4-1 with TRBJ2-1; 7 bases line up with TRBD1. CDR1 is MGHRA and CDR2 is YSYEKL in the germline V gene. The CDR3 spans 17 residues. The V and J ends lost 3 bases and 4 bases, in that order; junction bases with no gene match: 12.

The CDR3 here is CASSYRKNYGYTF. DNA of the CDR3: TGTGCCAGCAGCTACCGGAAGAACTATGGCTACACCTTC. The J gene is TRBJ1-2, the V gene TRBV5-6; D unclear. V lost 3 bases to trimming and J lost 2 bases, with 8 bases between them. Germline V gives CDR1 SGHDT, CDR2 YYEEEE. The CDR3 covers 13 residues.

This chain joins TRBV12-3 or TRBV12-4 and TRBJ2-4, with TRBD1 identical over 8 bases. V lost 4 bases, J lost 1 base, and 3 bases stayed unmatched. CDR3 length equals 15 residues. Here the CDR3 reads CASSSNRGAKNIQYF. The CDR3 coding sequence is TGTGCCAGCAGTTCCAACAGGGGGGCCAAAAACATTCAGTACTTC.

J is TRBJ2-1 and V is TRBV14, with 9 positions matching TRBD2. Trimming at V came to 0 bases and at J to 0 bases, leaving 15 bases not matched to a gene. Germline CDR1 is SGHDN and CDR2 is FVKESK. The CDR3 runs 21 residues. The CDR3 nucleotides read TGTGCCAGCAGCCAAGATCAGGCCCAGACTAGCGGCAGTAGCTCCTACAATGAGCAGTTCTTC. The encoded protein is CASSQDQAQTSGSSSYNEQFF.

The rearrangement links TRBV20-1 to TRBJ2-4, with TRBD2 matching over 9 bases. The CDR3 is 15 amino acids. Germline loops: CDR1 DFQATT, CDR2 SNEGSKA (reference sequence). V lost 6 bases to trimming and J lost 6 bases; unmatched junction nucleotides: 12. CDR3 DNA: TGCAGTGCCCGTCCGGGACTAGCTCGAGCAAACATTCAGTACTTC. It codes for CSARPGLARANIQYF.

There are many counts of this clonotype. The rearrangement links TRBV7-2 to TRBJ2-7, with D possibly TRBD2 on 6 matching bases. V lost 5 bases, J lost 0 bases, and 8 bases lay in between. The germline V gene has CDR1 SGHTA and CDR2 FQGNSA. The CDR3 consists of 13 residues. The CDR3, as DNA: TGTGCCAGCAGCCTGGACTACTCCTACGAGCAGTACTTC. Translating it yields CASSLDYSYEQYF.

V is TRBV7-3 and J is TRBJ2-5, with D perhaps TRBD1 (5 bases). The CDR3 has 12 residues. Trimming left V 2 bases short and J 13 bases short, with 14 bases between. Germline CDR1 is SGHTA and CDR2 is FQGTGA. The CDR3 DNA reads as TGTGCCAGCAGCTTAGGGGCAGGGTCCCTGTACTTC. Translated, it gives CASSLGAGSLYF.

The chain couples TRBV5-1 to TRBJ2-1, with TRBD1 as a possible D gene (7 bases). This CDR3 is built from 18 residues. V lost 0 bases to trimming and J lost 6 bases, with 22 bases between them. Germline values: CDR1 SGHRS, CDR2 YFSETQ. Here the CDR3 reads CASSLAFRQGGEANEQFF. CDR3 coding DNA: TGCGCCAGCAGCTTGGCGTTTCGGCAGGGGGGAGAGGCCAATGAGCAGTTCTTC.

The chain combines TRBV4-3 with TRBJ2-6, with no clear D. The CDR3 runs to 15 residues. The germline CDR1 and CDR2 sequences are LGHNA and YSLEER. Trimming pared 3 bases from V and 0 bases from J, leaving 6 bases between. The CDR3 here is CASSQPTSGANVLTF. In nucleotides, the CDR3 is TGCGCCAGCAGCCAGCCGACCTCTGGGGCCAACGTCCTGACTTTC.

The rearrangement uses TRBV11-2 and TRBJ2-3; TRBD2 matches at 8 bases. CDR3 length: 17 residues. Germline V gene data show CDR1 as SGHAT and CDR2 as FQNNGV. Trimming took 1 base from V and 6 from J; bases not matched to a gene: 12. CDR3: CASSLGSSGGPRDTQYF. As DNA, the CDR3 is TGTGCCAGCAGCTTAGGATCGAGCGGGGGACCCAGGGATACGCAGTATTTT. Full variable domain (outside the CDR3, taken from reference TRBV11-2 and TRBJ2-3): EAGVAQSPRYKIIEKRQSVAFWCNPISGHATLYWYQQILGQGPKLLIQFQNNGVVDDSQLPKDRFSAERLKGVDSTLKIQPAKLEDSAVYLCASSLGSSGGPRDTQYFGPGTRLTVL.

The CDR3 bases are TGTGCCAGCAGCCAAGGACCGCAGGCCCAGGCCTACGAGCAGTACTTC. Amino acid sequence: CASSQGPQAQAYEQYF. The chain joins TRBV3-1 to TRBJ2-7; D gene uncertain. Trimming removed 1 base from V and 2 bases from J, with 15 bases in between. The germline V gene encodes CDR1 LGHDT and CDR2 YNNKEL (reference sequence). CDR3 length: 16 residues.

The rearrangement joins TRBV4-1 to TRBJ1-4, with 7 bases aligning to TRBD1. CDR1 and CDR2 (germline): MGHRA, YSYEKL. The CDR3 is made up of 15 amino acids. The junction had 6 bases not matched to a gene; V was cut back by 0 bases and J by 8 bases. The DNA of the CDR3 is TGCGCCAGCAGCCAAGAATCGGCAGGGGGAGAAAAACTGTTTTTT. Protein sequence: CASSQESAGGEKLFF.

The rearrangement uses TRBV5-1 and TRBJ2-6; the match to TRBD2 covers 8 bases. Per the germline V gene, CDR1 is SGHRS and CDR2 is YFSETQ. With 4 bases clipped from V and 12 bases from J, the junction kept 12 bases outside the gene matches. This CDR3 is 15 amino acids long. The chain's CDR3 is CASSPTGRVGVVLTF. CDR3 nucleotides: TGCGCCAGCAGCCCGACCGGGAGGGTAGGTGTCGTCCTGACTTTC.

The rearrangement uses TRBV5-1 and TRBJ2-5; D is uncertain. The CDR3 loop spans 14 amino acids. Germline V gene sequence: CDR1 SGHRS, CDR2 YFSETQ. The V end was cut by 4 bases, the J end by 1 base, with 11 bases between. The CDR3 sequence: CASSVQVTQETQYF. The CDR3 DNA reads TGCGCCAGCAGCGTTCAGGTGACCCAAGAGACCCAGTACTTC.

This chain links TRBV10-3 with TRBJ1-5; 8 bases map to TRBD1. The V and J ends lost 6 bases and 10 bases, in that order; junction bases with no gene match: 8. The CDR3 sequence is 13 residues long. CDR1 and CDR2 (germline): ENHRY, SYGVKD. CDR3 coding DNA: TGTGCCATCAGGGAACAGGGGGTTGAACCCCAGCATTTT. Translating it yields CAIREQGVEPQHF.

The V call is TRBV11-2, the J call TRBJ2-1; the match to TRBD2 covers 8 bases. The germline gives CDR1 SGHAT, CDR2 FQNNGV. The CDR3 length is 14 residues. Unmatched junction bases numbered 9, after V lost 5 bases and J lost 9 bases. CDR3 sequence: CASSPSGGAPEQFF. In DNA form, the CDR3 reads TGTGCCAGCAGCCCTTCGGGGGGGGCCCCTGAGCAGTTCTTC.

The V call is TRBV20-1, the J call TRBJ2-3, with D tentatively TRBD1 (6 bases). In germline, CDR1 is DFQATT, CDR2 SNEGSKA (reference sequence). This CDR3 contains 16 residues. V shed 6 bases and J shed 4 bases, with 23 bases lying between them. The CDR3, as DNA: TGCAGTGCACCTAGTATACAGGGAAGAAGTTCAGATACGCAGTATTTT. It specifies CSAPSIQGRSSDTQYF.

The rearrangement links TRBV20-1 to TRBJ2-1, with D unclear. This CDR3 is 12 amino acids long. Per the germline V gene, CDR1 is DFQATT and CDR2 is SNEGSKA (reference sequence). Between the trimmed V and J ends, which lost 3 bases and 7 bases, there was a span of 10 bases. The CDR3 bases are TGCAGTGCTAGTGATAGCTGGAATGAGCAGTTCTTC. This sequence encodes CSASDSWNEQFF.

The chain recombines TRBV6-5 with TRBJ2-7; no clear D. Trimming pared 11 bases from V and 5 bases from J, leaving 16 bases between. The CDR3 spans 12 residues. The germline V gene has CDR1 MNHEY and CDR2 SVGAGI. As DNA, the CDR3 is TGTGCCTCCAAGGCCGGGTTCCACGAGCAGTACTTC. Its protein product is CASKAGFHEQYF.

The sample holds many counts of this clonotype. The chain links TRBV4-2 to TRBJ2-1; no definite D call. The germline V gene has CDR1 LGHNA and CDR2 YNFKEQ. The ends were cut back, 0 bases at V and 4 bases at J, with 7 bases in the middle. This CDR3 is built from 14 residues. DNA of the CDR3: TGTGCCAGCAGCCAAGATCCCCGATACAATGAGCAGTTCTTC. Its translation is CASSQDPRYNEQFF.

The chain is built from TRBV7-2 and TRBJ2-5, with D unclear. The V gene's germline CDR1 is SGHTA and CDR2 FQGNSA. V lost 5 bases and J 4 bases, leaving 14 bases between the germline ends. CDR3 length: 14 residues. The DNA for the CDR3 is TGTGCCAGCAGCCGTGGTGTTTACCGAGAGACCCAGTACTTC. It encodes CASSRGVYRETQYF.

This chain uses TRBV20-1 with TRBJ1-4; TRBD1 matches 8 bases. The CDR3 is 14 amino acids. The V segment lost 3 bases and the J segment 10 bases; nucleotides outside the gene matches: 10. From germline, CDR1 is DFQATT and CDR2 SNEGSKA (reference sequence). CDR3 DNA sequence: TGCAGTGCTAGGACAGGGGACCCTACCGGAAAACTGTTTTTT. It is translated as CSARTGDPTGKLFF.

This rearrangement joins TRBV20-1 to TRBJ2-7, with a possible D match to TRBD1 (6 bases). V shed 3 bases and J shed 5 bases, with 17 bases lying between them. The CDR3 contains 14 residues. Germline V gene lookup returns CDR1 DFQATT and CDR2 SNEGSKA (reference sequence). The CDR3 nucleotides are TGCAGTGCTAGGCATACAGGGCTCCCTGACGAGCAGTACTTC. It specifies CSARHTGLPDEQYF.

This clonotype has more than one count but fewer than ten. CDR3 residues: CASSEKGQGYEQFF. CDR3 sequence (DNA): TGTGCCAGCAGTGAGAAGGGACAGGGCTACGAGCAGTTCTTC. The chain joins TRBV25-1 to TRBJ2-1; 9 nucleotides agree with TRBD1. The CDR3 totals 14 residues. The junction had 7 bases not matched to a gene; V was cut back by 3 bases and J by 10 bases. Germline V CDR1 and CDR2: MGHDK, SYGVNS.

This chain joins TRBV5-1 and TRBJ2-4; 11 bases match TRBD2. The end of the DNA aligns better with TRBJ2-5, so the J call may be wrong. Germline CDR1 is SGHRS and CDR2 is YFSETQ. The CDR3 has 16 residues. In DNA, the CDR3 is TGCGCCAGCAGTCCTAGCGGGGGGACCCCAAAAGAGACCCAGTACTTC. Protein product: CASSPSGGTPKETQYF.